The rows below give T cell receptor beta chains drawn from one sample of a study of post-analysis software for immune sequencing data. TCRdb reanalysed the PCR reads using MiXCR and keeps one entry per CDR3 protein. The table has approximately 570,000 distinct CDR3 sequences, around 47% seen once. Sample: blood. Receptors originate from a girl under 18 with multiple sclerosis. The conserved cysteine and the conserved F or W are not part of the CDR3 here.

v_call	j_call	cdr3_aa
TRBV4-1	TRBJ1-4	ASSQAQGFREKLF
TRBV20-1	TRBJ2-7	SAEGTGEQY
TRBV6-1	TRBJ2-3	ASSSGQGGTDTQY
TRBV15	TRBJ1-2	ATSRDKGGLTYT
TRBV20-1	TRBJ2-1	SAPRGLQMYNEQF
TRBV5-5	TRBJ2-7	ASSREGQGNYEQY
TRBV29-1	TRBJ2-6	SVGSSGANVLT
TRBV4-1	TRBJ2-7	ASSHGTLGYEQY
TRBV6-4	TRBJ1-2	ASSEGQGAGGYT
TRBV29-1	TRBJ2-7	SVGPGTGLSYEQY
TRBV5-1	TRBJ2-1	ASSLRDNEQF
TRBV4-1	TRBJ2-1	ASSQVGEYNEQF
TRBV12-3/TRBV12-4	TRBJ1-1	ASSFRVGILNTEAF
TRBV7-3	TRBJ2-1	ASRSTAGVGSYNEQF
TRBV5-1	NA	ASSLGGTSSEQY
TRBV6-5	TRBJ1-1	ASSYSRGSSNTEAF
TRBV20-1	TRBJ2-3	SARGPRDFETDTQY
TRBV20-1	TRBJ1-2	SADQTGKNYGYT
TRBV5-1	TRBJ2-5	ASSRSEETQY
TRBV5-4	TRBJ2-3	ASSVSWDTQY
TRBV7-9	TRBJ1-1	ASTPSGLPEAF
TRBV7-2	TRBJ1-5	ASSFASGFNQPQH
TRBV29-1	TRBJ1-1	SVEKVSTEAF
TRBV5-5	TRBJ1-2	ASSLGQVFYT
TRBV29-1	TRBJ1-6	SVATAYNSPLH
TRBV9	TRBJ1-2	ASSVGGGYGYT
TRBV12-3/TRBV12-4	TRBJ1-1	ASSLPGSGAF
TRBV6-6	TRBJ1-5	ASSPSDLSQPQH
TRBV5-1	TRBJ2-3	ASTVEGADTQY
TRBV12-3/TRBV12-4	TRBJ2-1	ASSGTGQKRSYNEQF
TRBV3-1	TRBJ2-2	ASSHLRTGELF
TRBV7-2	TRBJ2-3	ASSSLPDTQY
TRBV6-5	TRBJ2-1	ASSLAGVGEQF
TRBV7-2	TRBJ1-2	ASSLASLTTGYT
TRBV11-1	TRBJ2-1	ASSLRSAGGDEQF
TRBV7-2	TRBJ2-1	ASSRTTSGPGIYNEQF
TRBV7-2	TRBJ2-4	ASSPKAKNIQY
TRBV5-8	TRBJ2-6	ASSPLPGANVLT
TRBV5-1	TRBJ2-3	ASSPQQTDTQY
TRBV5-1	TRBJ2-3	ASSWTGESDTQY
TRBV9	TRBJ2-7	ASSVGGRPGGTYEQY
TRBV12-3/TRBV12-4	TRBJ1-1	ASSLVQGAEAF